One sample yielded the 28 T cell receptor beta chains listed below, sequenced in a study of shared clonotypes between healthy human individuals. Here immunoSEQ multiplex PCR was the method, and the copy in TCRdb shows in-frame clones only, minus some. This table holds 2 million to 2.5 million clones, approximately 95% found once. The specimen was naive CD4+ T cells sorted from blood. Subset given: CD45RA+ positively selected. The receptor set was obtained from a man younger than 30 in good health.

The chain has TRBV7-9 and TRBJ2-5; D is perhaps TRBD1 or TRBD2 (5 bases each). V lost 5 bases and J 5 bases, leaving 21 bases between the germline ends. Germline CDR1 is SEHNR and CDR2 is FQNEAQ (reference sequence). The CDR3 has 16 residues. The DNA for the CDR3 is TGTGCCAGCAGCCCGCCGGGACCCAACTTTCAGGAGACCCAGTACTTC. It is translated as CASSPPGPNFQETQYF.

The V gene is TRBV6-1, the J gene TRBJ1-2; D not resolved. V shed 2 bases and J shed 5 bases, with 12 bases lying between them. The CDR3 runs to 14 residues. Germline assignment: CDR1 MNHNS and CDR2 SASEGT. CDR3 coding DNA: TGTGCCAGCAGTGAACACAGTGGGATATATGGCTACACCTTC. Protein product: CASSEHSGIYGYTF.

This CDR3 reads CASSLSELAVGQFF. The CDR3, as DNA: TGCGCCAGCAGCTTGTCGGAACTAGCGGTCGGACAGTTCTTC. This sequence joins TRBV5-1 and TRBJ2-1; 8 nucleotides line up with TRBD2. In germline, CDR1 is SGHRS, CDR2 YFSETQ. The V and J ends lost 1 base and 13 bases, in that order; junction bases with no gene match: 10. The CDR3 has 14 amino acids.

V and J are TRBV7-6 and TRBJ2-2; D tentatively fits TRBD1 or TRBD2 (5 bases each). The CDR3 totals 15 residues. The V end was cut by 5 bases, the J end by 1 base, with 11 bases between. Germline assignment: CDR1 SGHVS and CDR2 FNYEAQ. This CDR3 reads CASSDPRGNTGELFF. The CDR3 DNA is TGTGCCAGCAGCGACCCGAGGGGGAACACCGGGGAGCTGTTTTTT.

The chain combines TRBV19 with TRBJ1-5; D is perhaps TRBD1 (6 bases). Trimming pared 2 bases from V and 6 bases from J, leaving 11 bases between. The CDR3 totals 14 residues. Germline V lookup: CDR1 LNHDA, CDR2 SQIVND (reference sequence). CDR3 protein: CASSIMGAGQPQHF. CDR3 in DNA: TGTGCCAGTAGTATAATGGGGGCAGGTCAGCCCCAGCATTTT.

In regard to this clone: This sample includes further DNA sequences coding for the same CDR3. The gene calls are TRBV5-1 and TRBJ1-4; D may be TRBD1 (5 bases). The CDR3 covers 12 residues. V shed 1 base and J shed 8 bases, with 6 bases lying between them. Per the germline V gene, CDR1 is SGHRS and CDR2 is YFSETQ. CDR3 bases: TGCGCCAGCAGCTTGCGGGGGGAAAAACTGTTTTTT. Protein sequence: CASSLRGEKLFF.

The CDR3 DNA is TGTGCCAGCAGAATGGGGGATTGGGGTTATGGCTACACCTTC. Translated: CASRMGDWGYGYTF. This chain links TRBV2 with TRBJ1-2; tentative D call: TRBD1 (5 bases). CDR3 length: 14 residues. Germline V gene sequence: CDR1 SNHLY, CDR2 FYNNEI. Trimming stripped 6 bases from V and 5 bases from J, with 16 bases between. The full variable domain, in which reference TRBV2 and TRBJ1-2 provide the parts outside the CDR3, is EPEVTQTPSHQVTQMGQEVILRCVPISNHLYFYWYRQILGQKVEFLVSFYNNEISEKSEIFDDQFSVERPDGSNFTLKIRSTKLEDSAMYFCASRMGDWGYGYTFGSGTRLTVV.

The rearrangement uses TRBV7-9 and TRBJ1-1; the D gene is possibly TRBD1 (6 bases). The CDR3 runs to 14 residues. Germline V gives CDR1 SEHNR, CDR2 FQNEAQ (reference sequence). Deletions cut 5 bases from V and 5 bases from J, with 15 bases between. CDR3 DNA sequence: TGTGCCAGCAGCCTTGGGGGCTCGGTGACTGAAGCTTTCTTT. Translating gives CASSLGGSVTEAFF.

The chain has TRBV6-5 and TRBJ2-7, with 7 bases lining up with TRBD1. The germline gives CDR1 MNHEY, CDR2 SVGAGI. V was pared by 5 bases and J by 6 bases, with 7 bases of the junction left unmatched. The CDR3 has 13 amino acids. CDR3 amino acids: CASSPPTGTEQYF. CDR3 in DNA: TGTGCCAGCAGTCCCCCGACAGGGACCGAGCAGTACTTC.

This clone was found a few times. This sequence joins TRBV28 and TRBJ2-3; D is uncertain. The CDR3 runs to 12 residues. V lost 4 bases and J 2 bases, leaving 4 bases between the germline ends. Per the germline V gene, CDR1 is MDHEN and CDR2 is SYDVKM. The CDR3 coding sequence is TGTGCCAGCAGTTCGAACACAGATACGCAGTATTTT. It is translated as CASSSNTDTQYF.

This clone was seen just once. The chain is built from TRBV18 and TRBJ2-2; 12 nucleotides line up with TRBD2. V trimming: 6 bases; J trimming: 4 bases; junction bases outside the gene matches: 9. Germline CDR1 reads KGHSH; CDR2 reads LQKENI. This CDR3 comprises 17 residues. CDR3 nucleotides: TGTGCCAGCTCGTACTCTAGCGGGGGGGCCGCCACCGGGGAGCTGTTTTTT. This sequence encodes CASSYSSGGAATGELFF.

This rearrangement joins TRBV7-3 to TRBJ2-3; no clear D. This CDR3 contains 12 residues. Germline V lookup: CDR1 SGHTA, CDR2 FQGTGA. V lost 0 bases and J 4 bases, leaving 2 bases between the germline ends. The CDR3 DNA sequence: TGTGCCAGCAGCTTAACGGCAGATACGCAGTATTTT. Translation gives CASSLTADTQYF.

The chain couples TRBV30 to TRBJ2-7, with 10 bases aligning to TRBD1. This CDR3 has 15 amino acids. Losses at the gene ends were 2 bases for V and 5 bases for J; bases not matched to a gene: 9. Germline CDR1 reads GTSNPN; CDR2 reads SVGIG (reference sequence). As DNA, the CDR3 is TGTGCCTGGAGTTACCGGGACAGGGGTTCCCACGAGCAGTACTTC. Its translation: CAWSYRDRGSHEQYF. Supplemented by reference TRBV30 and TRBJ2-7, the full variable domain reads SQTIHQWPATLVQPVGSPLSLECTVEGTSNPNLYWYRQAAGRGLQLLFYSVGIGQISSEVPQNLSASRPQDRQFILSSKKLLLSDSGFYLCAWSYRDRGSHEQYFGPGTRLTVT.

A remark on this clone: Other DNA sequences in this sample translate to the same CDR3. This chain connects TRBV5-4 to TRBJ1-2, with D possibly being TRBD1 (5 bases). The CDR3 consists of 12 residues. V was pared by 3 bases and J by 8 bases, with 11 bases between. Germline values: CDR1 SGHNT, CDR2 YYREEE (reference sequence). In nucleotides, the CDR3 is TGTGCCAGCAGCTCCCAGGGTAGCGGCTACACCTTC. The encoded protein is CASSSQGSGYTF.

This clone was picked up one time. The gene calls are TRBV30 and TRBJ2-7; no reliable D call. This CDR3 contains 14 residues. In germline, CDR1 is GTSNPN, CDR2 SVGIG (reference sequence). Trimming left V 3 bases short and J 5 bases short, with 17 bases between. Here the CDR3 DNA reads TGTGCCTGGAGGGGGATATCGACCCTCGACGAGCAGTACTTC. Protein product: CAWRGISTLDEQYF. The whole variable domain, remainder taken from reference TRBV30 and TRBJ2-7, is SQTIHQWPATLVQPVGSPLSLECTVEGTSNPNLYWYRQAAGRGLQLLFYSVGIGQISSEVPQNLSASRPQDRQFILSSKKLLLSDSGFYLCAWRGISTLDEQYFGPGTRLTVT.

V usage is TRBV6-5 and J usage is TRBJ2-5; D possibly corresponds to TRBD1 (6 bases). From germline, CDR1 is MNHEY and CDR2 SVGAGI. Trimming removed 5 bases at V and 2 bases at J, with 15 bases between. The length of the CDR3 is 15 residues. CDR3 sequence reads: CASSPLGGPQETQYF. The CDR3 coding sequence is TGTGCCAGCAGTCCATTAGGGGGTCCGCAAGAGACCCAGTACTTC.

The V and J genes are TRBV4-3 and TRBJ2-7; tentatively, D is TRBD2 (6 bases). The CDR3 covers 17 residues. The V gene lost 1 base and the J gene lost 4 bases, with 20 bases spanning the gap. Germline V CDR1 and CDR2: LGHNA, YSLEER. The CDR3 loop reads CASSQGLGFSFFYEQYF. In DNA, the CDR3 is TGCGCCAGCAGCCAAGGACTAGGATTTTCCTTTTTTTACGAGCAGTACTTC.

This sequence joins TRBV19 and TRBJ1-5; 7 bases align to TRBD1. The CDR3 has 15 amino acids. Unmatched junction bases numbered 8, after V lost 5 bases and J lost 4 bases. Germline CDR1 LNHDA, CDR2 SQIVND (reference sequence). The CDR3 reads CASSPGQELNQPQHF. The CDR3 nucleotides read TGTGCCAGTAGTCCCGGACAGGAACTAAATCAGCCCCAGCATTTT.

The J gene is TRBJ2-7, the V gene TRBV4-1; D remains unclear. Trimming took 0 bases from V and 3 from J, leaving 18 bases between them. Germline-derived CDR1 and CDR2 are MGHRA and YSYEKL. This CDR3 comprises 17 residues. Here the CDR3 DNA reads TGCGCCAGCAGCCAAGATCCGGTCAGGAGCAGTGTCTACGAGCAGTACTTC. Encoded protein: CASSQDPVRSSVYEQYF.

The gene calls are TRBV14 and TRBJ2-1; 11 bases line up with TRBD2. Germline V gene sequence: CDR1 SGHDN, CDR2 FVKESK. CDR3 size: 16 residues. The V and J ends lost 0 bases and 4 bases, in that order; junction bases with no gene match: 2. The chain's CDR3 is CASSQESSGRYNEQFF. CDR3 in DNA: TGTGCCAGCAGCCAAGAATCTAGCGGGAGGTACAATGAGCAGTTCTTC.

J is TRBJ2-5 and V is TRBV10-2, with a possible D match to TRBD2 (7 bases). This CDR3 comprises 17 residues. V lost 0 bases and J 4 bases, leaving 18 bases between the germline ends. Per the germline V gene, CDR1 is WSHSY and CDR2 is SAAADI. Here the CDR3 reads CASSESRGGGRGETQYF. CDR3 DNA: TGCGCCAGCAGTGAGTCGAGGGGCGGGGGCAGGGGAGAGACCCAGTACTTC.

The CDR3 coding sequence is TGTGCCAGCAGTTTATTGCCCGGGACTAGCGGGACTTACGAGCAGTACTTC. Amino acids: CASSLLPGTSGTYEQYF. The gene calls are TRBV27 and TRBJ2-7; the match to TRBD2 covers 13 bases. Trimming took 1 base from V and 4 from J; bases not matched to a gene: 7. CDR3 length: 17 amino acids. CDR1 is MNHEY and CDR2 is SMNVEV in the germline V gene (reference sequence).

The rearrangement uses TRBV6-6 and TRBJ2-5; 10 positions match TRBD2. This CDR3 contains 16 residues. With 2 bases clipped from V and 7 bases from J, the junction kept 10 bases outside the gene matches. From germline, CDR1 is MNHNY and CDR2 SVGAGI (reference sequence). The CDR3 loop reads CASSYGLAGGPRTQYF. The CDR3 nucleotides are TGTGCCAGCAGTTACGGCTTAGCGGGGGGCCCCAGGACCCAGTACTTC.

The V and J genes are TRBV11-2 and TRBJ2-1; D not resolved. The germline V and J ends were trimmed by 2 bases and 4 bases, with 12 bases remaining between them. The V gene's germline CDR1 is SGHAT and CDR2 FQNNGV. This CDR3 is 15 amino acids long. CDR3 in DNA: TGTGCCAGCAGCTTAAACCCCCACGAATACAATGAGCAGTTCTTC. This encodes CASSLNPHEYNEQFF.

The V and J genes are TRBV11-2 and TRBJ2-5; possibly TRBD1 for D (6 bases). Trimming cost V 6 bases and J 4 bases, with 12 bases left between them. CDR1 and CDR2 from the germline V gene are SGHAT and FQNNGV. The CDR3 length is 13 residues. The CDR3 is CASSLLRGETQYF. CDR3 coding DNA: TGTGCCAGCAGTTTACTCAGGGGAGAGACCCAGTACTTC.

The V call is TRBV10-3, the J call TRBJ1-3; D remains ambiguous. Germline assignment: CDR1 ENHRY and CDR2 SYGVKD. Trimming pared 10 bases from V and 4 bases from J, leaving 14 bases between. The CDR3 has 13 amino acids. The CDR3 sequence is CATSAQLGNTIYF. CDR3 sequence (DNA): TGTGCCACCTCGGCGCAGCTAGGAAACACCATATATTTT.

The genes are TRBV5-6 and TRBJ2-2, with 12 bases lining up with TRBD2. The CDR3 covers 19 residues. The trim removed 2 bases at V and 2 bases at J, leaving 10 bases unmatched. Germline lookup yields CDR1 SGHDT and CDR2 YYEEEE. CDR3 sequence: CASSFFWTSGIRNTGELFF. In nucleotides, the CDR3 is TGTGCCAGCAGCTTCTTTTGGACTAGCGGGATCCGAAACACCGGGGAGCTGTTTTTT.

The V call is TRBV4-2, the J call TRBJ1-4; a weak D match, TRBD1 (6 bases). The CDR3 covers 18 residues. V shed 1 base and J shed 0 bases, with 15 bases lying between them. From germline, CDR1 is LGHNA and CDR2 YNFKEQ. The CDR3 DNA follows: TGTGCCAGCAGCCAAGGAACAGGGCCGACTGCAACTAATGAAAAACTGTTTTTT. Residues: CASSQGTGPTATNEKLFF.